Listed below are T cell receptor beta chains from one sample, sequenced in a study of post-analysis software for immune sequencing data. TCRdb reanalysed the PCR reads using MiXCR and keeps one entry per CDR3 protein. The table has around 710,000 distinct CDR3 sequences, 35% to 55% seen once. Sequencing was carried out using blood. These receptors were obtained from a girl between 5 and 17 years old with multiple sclerosis. Each CDR3 is given with its conserved first and last residue. Each record gives: CDR3 length, clone size, V gene, D gene, J gene, CDR3 DNA, CDR3 protein. The D gene is left open where the match is weak. A clone size is listed for some rows: how often the clone was seen (once, few, many), or a class if it is expanded.

16	NA	TRBV6-5	NA	TRBJ1-1	TGTGTCAGCAGTCTAACCTCGGAATATTGGAACACTGAAGCTTTCTTT	CVSSLTSEYWNTEAFF
13	NA	TRBV3-1	NA	TRBJ1-2	TGTGCCAGCAGCCAAGGGAACCTGAGAGGCTACACCTTC	CASSQGNLRGYTF
16	NA	TRBV9	TRBD2	TRBJ2-3	TGTGCCAGCAGCGTTCGCAGCGGGGCCAGCACAGATACGCAGTATTTT	CASSVRSGASTDTQYF
14	few	TRBV12-3/TRBV12-4	NA	TRBJ2-3	TGTGCCAGCAGTTTTCGGCCCACCAGGAAGGCGCAGTATTTT	CASSFRPTRKAQYF
16	NA	TRBV7-9	NA	TRBJ1-2	TGTGCCAGCAGCTTAGTAGGTTCTGCCGACAGCTATGGCTACACCTTC	CASSLVGSADSYGYTF
14	many	TRBV20-1	TRBD2	TRBJ2-1	TGCAGTGCTAGGGGCGGGAGGGAATACAATGAGCAGTTCTTC	CSARGGREYNEQFF
12	many	TRBV12-3/TRBV12-4	NA	TRBJ1-4	TGTGCCAGCACCGACCTGAATGAAAAACTGTTTTTT	CASTDLNEKLFF
14	NA	TRBV28	TRBD2	TRBJ2-7	TGTGCCAGCAGCAACCCCACTAGCGGGTACGAGCAGTACTTC	CASSNPTSGYEQYF
16	few	TRBV11-3	NA	TRBJ2-3	TGTGCCAGCAGCCTCAGGGTTACGGGGAACACAGATACGCAGTATTTT	CASSLRVTGNTDTQYF
15	few	TRBV11-2	NA	TRBJ2-7	TGTGCCAGCAGCTTAGCCGGGGACCTATCCTACGAGCAGTACTTC	CASSLAGDLSYEQYF
15	NA	TRBV7-3	NA	TRBJ2-3	TGTGCCAGCAGCCCCAGGGGGGCAGACGCAGATACGCAGTATTTT	CASSPRGADADTQYF
13	NA	TRBV20-1	NA	TRBJ2-7	TGCAGTGCTTCCGGGACGGTTATCCACGAGCAGTACTTC	CSASGTVIHEQYF
17	NA	TRBV18	TRBD2	TRBJ2-1	TGTGCCAGCTCACTCAGGACTAGCGGGATTTCCTACAATGAGCAGTTCTTC	CASSLRTSGISYNEQFF
16	few	TRBV20-1	TRBD2	TRBJ2-7	TGCAGTGCTAGTCTTAAACCAGCGGGAGTTTCCTACGAGCAGTACTTC	CSASLKPAGVSYEQYF
15	NA	TRBV11-1	TRBD1	TRBJ2-1	TGTGCCAGCGGACTGACAGGGGATGGTTCCGATGAGCAGTTCTTC	CASGLTGDGSDEQFF
22	NA	TRBV29-1	TRBD2	TRBJ2-7	TGCAGCGTTGAAGACTCTGATCGATCCCCGGGAGGTACGAGGCCCTTTCCCTACGAGCAGTACTTC	CSVEDSDRSPGGTRPFPYEQYF
15	NA	TRBV12-3/TRBV12-4	NA	TRBJ2-5	TGTGCCAGCAGTTTCGCGAACAGGGTTGAGGAGACCCAGTACTTC	CASSFANRVEETQYF
14	NA	TRBV11-2	NA	TRBJ2-7	TGTGCCAGCAGCTTACGGGCTAGAGGGTACGAGCAGTACTTC	CASSLRARGYEQYF
15	NA	TRBV10-3	TRBD1	TRBJ1-2	TGTGCCACCGGAATCAGGGGGGAGAAGAAGAATGGCTACACCTTC	CATGIRGEKKNGYTF
16	NA	TRBV28	TRBD2	TRBJ2-5	TGTGCCAGCAGTTTTTCAGCGGGAGGGCCGGGTGAGACCCAGTACTTC	CASSFSAGGPGETQYF
13	NA	TRBV15	NA	TRBJ2-7	TGCGCCACCAGCGGAGGGTTTAGTTACGAGCAGTACTTC	CATSGGFSYEQYF
16	few	TRBV13	TRBD2	TRBJ2-7	TGTGCCAGCAGCCCACTAGGACTAGCGGGAGTGAGGGAGCAGTACTTC	CASSPLGLAGVREQYF
15	few	TRBV4-3	NA	TRBJ2-5	TGCGCCAGCAGCCATCTCGGTGGGCCGTCGGAGACCCAGTACTTC	CASSHLGGPSETQYF
15	NA	TRBV12-3/TRBV12-4	NA	TRBJ2-7	TGTGCCAGCAGTTCGTACAGGGAGGGGGTATACGAGCAGTACTTC	CASSSYREGVYEQYF
15	NA	TRBV10-3	TRBD1	TRBJ1-2	TGTGCCATCAGTGAGACTGGACAGGGGCGCATCGGCTACACCTTC	CAISETGQGRIGYTF
14	NA	TRBV7-2	TRBD2	TRBJ2-5	TGTGCCAGCAGCATGCCCGGGGGGTTACAGACCCAGTACTTC	CASSMPGGLQTQYF
17	once	TRBV13	TRBD2	TRBJ2-3	TGTGCCAGCAGCGGCGCCGGGACTAGCGGAAGCACAGATACGCAGTATTTT	CASSGAGTSGSTDTQYF
16	NA	TRBV15	TRBD1	TRBJ1-2	TGTGCCACCAGCAGAGATGTCAGGGGGGGGATCTATGGCTACACCTTC	CATSRDVRGGIYGYTF
16	NA	TRBV27	NA	TRBJ2-3	TGTGCCAGCAGTCTTCTAGCCGCAATAGGACCAGATACGCAGTATTTT	CASSLLAAIGPDTQYF
14	once	TRBV24-1	NA	TRBJ2-3	TGTGCCACCAGTGATGCGACAGGCAGAGATACGCAGTATTTT	CATSDATGRDTQYF
14	NA	TRBV5-1	TRBD1	TRBJ1-2	TGCGCCTGCAGTCGTGACAGGGGCCCCCATGGCTACACCTTC	CACSRDRGPHGYTF
13	NA	TRBV6-6	NA	TRBJ2-3	TGTGCCAGCAGCCCTCGGCTGGCAGATACGCAGTATTTT	CASSPRLADTQYF
15	NA	TRBV9	NA	TRBJ1-5	TGTGCCAGCAGCCGGGGACGGGATAGCAATCAGCCCCAGCATTTT	CASSRGRDSNQPQHF
13	few	TRBV9	NA	TRBJ1-1	TGTGCCAGCAGCGTAGGGGTTGACGGTGAAGCTGTCTTT	CASSVGVDGEAVF